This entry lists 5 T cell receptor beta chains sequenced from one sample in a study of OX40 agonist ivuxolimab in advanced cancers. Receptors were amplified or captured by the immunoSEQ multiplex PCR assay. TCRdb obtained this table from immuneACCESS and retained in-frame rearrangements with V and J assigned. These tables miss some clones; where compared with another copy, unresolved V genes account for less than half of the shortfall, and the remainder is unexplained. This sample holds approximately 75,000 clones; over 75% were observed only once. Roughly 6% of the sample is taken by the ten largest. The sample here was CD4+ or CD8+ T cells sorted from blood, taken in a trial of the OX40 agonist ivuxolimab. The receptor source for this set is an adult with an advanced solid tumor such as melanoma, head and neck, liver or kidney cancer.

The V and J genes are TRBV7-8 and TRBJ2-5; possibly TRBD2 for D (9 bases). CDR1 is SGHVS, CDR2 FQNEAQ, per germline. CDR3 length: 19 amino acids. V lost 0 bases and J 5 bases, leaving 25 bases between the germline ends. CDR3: CASSLAAGRLAGDRETQYF. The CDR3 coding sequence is TGTGCCAGCAGCTTAGCGGCAGGGAGATTAGCGGGGGACAGGGAGACCCAGTACTTC.

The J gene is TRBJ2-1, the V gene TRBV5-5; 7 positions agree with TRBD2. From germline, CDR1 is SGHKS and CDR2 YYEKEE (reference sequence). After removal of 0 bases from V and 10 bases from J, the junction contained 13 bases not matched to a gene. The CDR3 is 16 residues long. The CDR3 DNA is TGTGCCAGCAGCTTGGCCGGCTGGGACTACCGTAGGGAGCAGTTCTTC. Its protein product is CASSLAGWDYRREQFF.

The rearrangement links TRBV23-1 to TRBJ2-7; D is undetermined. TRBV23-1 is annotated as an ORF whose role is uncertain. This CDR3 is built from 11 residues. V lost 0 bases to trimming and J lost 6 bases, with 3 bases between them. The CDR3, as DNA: TGCGCCAGCAGTCAATCTTGCGAGCAGTACTTC. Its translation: CASSQSCEQYF.

CDR3 in amino acids: CASSPTGNQETQYF. CDR3 nucleotides: TGTGCCAGCTCACCAACAGGCAACCAAGAGACCCAGTACTTC. The chain joins TRBV18 to TRBJ2-5; D possibly corresponds to TRBD1 (5 bases). The germline V gene has CDR1 KGHSH and CDR2 LQKENI. This CDR3 is built from 14 residues. Trimming stripped 2 bases from V and 0 bases from J, with 7 bases between.

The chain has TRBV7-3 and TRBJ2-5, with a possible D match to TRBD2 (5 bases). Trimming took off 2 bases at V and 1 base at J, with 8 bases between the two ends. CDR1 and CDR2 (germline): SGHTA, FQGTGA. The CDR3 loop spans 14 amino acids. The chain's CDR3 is CASSLGGPQETQYF. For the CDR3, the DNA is TGTGCCAGCAGCTTAGGAGGCCCCCAAGAGACCCAGTACTTC.